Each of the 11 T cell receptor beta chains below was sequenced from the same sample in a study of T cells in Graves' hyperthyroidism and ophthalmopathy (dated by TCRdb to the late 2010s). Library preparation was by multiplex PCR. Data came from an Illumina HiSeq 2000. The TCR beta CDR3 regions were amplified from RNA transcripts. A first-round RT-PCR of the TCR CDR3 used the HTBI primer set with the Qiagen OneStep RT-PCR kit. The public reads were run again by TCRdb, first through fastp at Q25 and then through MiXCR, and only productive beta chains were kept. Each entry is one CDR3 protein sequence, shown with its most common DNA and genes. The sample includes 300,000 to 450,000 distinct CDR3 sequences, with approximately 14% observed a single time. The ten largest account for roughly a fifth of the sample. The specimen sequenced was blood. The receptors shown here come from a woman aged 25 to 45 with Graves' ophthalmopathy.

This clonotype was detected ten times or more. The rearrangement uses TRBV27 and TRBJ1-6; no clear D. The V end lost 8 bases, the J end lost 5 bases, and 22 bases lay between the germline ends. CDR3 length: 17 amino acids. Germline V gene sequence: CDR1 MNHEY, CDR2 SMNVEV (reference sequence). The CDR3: CASRLGGPHLNNSPLHF. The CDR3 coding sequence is TGTGCCAGCCGACTAGGCGGCCCGCACCTCAATAATTCACCCCTCCACTTT.

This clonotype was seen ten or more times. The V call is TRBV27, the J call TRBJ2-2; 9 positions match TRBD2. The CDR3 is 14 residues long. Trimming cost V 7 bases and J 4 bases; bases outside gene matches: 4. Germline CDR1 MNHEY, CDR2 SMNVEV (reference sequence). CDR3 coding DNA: TGTGCCAGCACGCGGGGGGGCCTCACCGGGGAGCTGTTTTTT. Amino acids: CASTRGGLTGELFF.

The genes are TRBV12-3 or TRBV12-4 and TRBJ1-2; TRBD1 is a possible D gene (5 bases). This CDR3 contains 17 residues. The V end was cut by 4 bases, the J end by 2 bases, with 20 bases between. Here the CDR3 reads CASSSHFRLEGNYGYTF. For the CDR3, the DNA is TGTGCCAGCAGTTCCCACTTCCGACTAGAGGGGAACTATGGCTACACCTTC.

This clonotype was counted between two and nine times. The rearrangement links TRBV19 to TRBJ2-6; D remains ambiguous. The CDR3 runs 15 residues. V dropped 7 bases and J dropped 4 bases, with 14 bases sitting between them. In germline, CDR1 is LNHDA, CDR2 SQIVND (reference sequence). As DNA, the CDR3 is TGTGCCAGTAAAAGAACATCCTCCGGGGCCAACGTCCTGACTTTC. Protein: CASKRTSSGANVLTF.

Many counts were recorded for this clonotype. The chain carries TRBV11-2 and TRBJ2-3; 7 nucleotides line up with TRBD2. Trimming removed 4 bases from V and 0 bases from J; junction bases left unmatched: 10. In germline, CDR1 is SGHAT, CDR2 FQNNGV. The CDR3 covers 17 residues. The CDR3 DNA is TGTGCCAGCAGCTCATTCTGGGGGGGTACTAGCACAGATACGCAGTATTTT. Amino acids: CASSSFWGGTSTDTQYF.

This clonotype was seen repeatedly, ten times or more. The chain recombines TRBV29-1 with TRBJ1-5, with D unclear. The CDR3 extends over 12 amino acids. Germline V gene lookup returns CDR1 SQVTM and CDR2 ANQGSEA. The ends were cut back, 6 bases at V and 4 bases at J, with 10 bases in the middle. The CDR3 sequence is CSVVDGNQPQHF. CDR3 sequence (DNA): TGCAGCGTCGTGGACGGGAATCAGCCCCAGCATTTT.

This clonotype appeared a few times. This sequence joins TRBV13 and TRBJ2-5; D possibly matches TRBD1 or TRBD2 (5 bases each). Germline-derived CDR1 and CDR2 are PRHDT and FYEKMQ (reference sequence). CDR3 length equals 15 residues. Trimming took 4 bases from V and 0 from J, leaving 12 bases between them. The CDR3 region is CASSSRGGHQETQYF. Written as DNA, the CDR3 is TGTGCCAGCAGCTCCCGGGGCGGGCACCAAGAGACCCAGTACTTC. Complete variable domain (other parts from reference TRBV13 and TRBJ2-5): AAGVIQSPRHLIKEKRETATLKCYPIPRHDTVYWYQQGPGQDPQFLISFYEKMQSDKGSIPDRFSAQQFSDYHSELNMSSLELGDSALYFCASSSRGGHQETQYFGPGTRLLVL.

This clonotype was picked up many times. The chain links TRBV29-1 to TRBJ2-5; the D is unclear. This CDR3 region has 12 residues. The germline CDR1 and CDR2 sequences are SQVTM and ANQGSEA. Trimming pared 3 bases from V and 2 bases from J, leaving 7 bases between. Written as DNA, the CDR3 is TGCAGCGTTGACACGGCACAAGAGACCCAGTACTTC. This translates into CSVDTAQETQYF.

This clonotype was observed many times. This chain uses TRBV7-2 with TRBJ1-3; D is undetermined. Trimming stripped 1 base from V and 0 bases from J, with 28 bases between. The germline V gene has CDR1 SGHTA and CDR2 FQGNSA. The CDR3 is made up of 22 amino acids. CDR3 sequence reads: CASSLGLLRATRLLSSGNTIYF. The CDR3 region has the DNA TGTGCCAGCAGCTTAGGTCTCCTCCGGGCCACAAGACTCCTTAGCTCTGGAAACACCATATATTTT.

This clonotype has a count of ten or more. The CDR3: CASSESRNEQFF. CDR3 nucleotides: TGTGCCAGCAGTGAATCTAGGAATGAGCAGTTCTTC. The chain has TRBV2 and TRBJ2-1; D remains ambiguous. V was trimmed by 2 bases and J by 7 bases, leaving 6 bases between them. The CDR3 length is 12 residues. CDR1 SNHLY and CDR2 FYNNEI come from the germline V gene.

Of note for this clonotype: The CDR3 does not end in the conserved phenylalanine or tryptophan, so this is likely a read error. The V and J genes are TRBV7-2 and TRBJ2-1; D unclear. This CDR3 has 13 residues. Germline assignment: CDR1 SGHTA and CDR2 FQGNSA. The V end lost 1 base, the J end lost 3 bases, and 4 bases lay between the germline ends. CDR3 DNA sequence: TGTGCCAGCAGCTTAGTACACTACAATGAGCAGTTCGTC. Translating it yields CASSLVHYNEQFV.